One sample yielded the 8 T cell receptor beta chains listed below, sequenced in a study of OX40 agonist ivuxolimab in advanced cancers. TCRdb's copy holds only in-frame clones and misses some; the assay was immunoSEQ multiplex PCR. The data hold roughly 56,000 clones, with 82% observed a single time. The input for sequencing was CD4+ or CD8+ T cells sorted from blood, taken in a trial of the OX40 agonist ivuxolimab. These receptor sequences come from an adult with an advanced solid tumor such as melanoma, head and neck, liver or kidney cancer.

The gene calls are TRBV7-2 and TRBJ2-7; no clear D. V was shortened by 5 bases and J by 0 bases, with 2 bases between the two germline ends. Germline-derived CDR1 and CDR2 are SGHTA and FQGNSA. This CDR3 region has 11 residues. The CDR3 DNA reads TGTGCCAGCAGCCTCTCCTACGAGCAGTACTTC. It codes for CASSLSYEQYF.

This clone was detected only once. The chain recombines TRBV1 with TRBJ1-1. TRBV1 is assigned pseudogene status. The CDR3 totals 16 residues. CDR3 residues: CTSSQAGREENTEAFF. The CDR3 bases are TGCACCAGCAGCCAAGCTGGCAGGGAGGAGAACACTGAAGCTTTCTTT.

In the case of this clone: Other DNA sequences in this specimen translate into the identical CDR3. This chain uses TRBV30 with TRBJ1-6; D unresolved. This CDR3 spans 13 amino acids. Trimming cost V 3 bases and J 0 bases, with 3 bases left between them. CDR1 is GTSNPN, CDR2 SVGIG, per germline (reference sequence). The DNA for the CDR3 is TGTGCCTGGAGGAGCTCCTATAATTCACCCCTCCACTTT. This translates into CAWRSSYNSPLHF.

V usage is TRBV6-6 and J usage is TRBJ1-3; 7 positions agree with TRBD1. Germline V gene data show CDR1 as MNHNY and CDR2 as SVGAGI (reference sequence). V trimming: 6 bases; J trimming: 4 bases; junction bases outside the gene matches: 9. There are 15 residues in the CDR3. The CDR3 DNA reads TGTGCCAGCAGCCCTACCCCGGACAGGGGAAACACCATATATTTT. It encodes CASSPTPDRGNTIYF.

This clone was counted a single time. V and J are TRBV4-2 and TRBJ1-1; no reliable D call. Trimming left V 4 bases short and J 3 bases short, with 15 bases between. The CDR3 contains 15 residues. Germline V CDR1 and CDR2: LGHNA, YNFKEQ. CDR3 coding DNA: TGTGCCAGCAGCCGTCAGAGGTCCCAGGACACTGAAGCTTTCTTT. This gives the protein CASSRQRSQDTEAFF.

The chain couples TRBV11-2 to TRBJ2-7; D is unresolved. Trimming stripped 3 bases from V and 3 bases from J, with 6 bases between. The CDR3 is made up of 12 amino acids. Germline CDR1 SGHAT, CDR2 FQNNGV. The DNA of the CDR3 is TGTGCCAGCAGCTTCGCCCGCTACGAGCAGTACTTC. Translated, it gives CASSFARYEQYF.

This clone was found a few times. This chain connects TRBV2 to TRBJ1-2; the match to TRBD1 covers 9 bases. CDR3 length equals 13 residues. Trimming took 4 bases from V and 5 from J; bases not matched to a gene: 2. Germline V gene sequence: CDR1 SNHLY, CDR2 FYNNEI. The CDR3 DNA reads TGTGCCAGCAGTGGGGACAGGGAGTATGGCTACACCTTC. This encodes CASSGDREYGYTF.

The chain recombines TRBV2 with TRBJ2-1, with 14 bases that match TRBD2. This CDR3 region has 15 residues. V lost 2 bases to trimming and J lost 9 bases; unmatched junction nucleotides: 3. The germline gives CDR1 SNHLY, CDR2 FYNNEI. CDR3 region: CASSELGLAGAEQFF. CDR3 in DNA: TGTGCCAGCAGTGAACTGGGACTAGCGGGGGCTGAGCAGTTCTTC.